There are a few counts of the clone carrying this T cell receptor (beta chain). The source of the sample is a study of CD8 T cells in Susac syndrome. Trimming left V 0 bases short and J 4 bases short, with 8 bases between. Looked up from germline, CDR1 is LNHNV and CDR2 is YYDKDF (reference sequence). The length of the CDR3 is 14 residues. It was with random hexamers that roughly 0.5 to 1 ug RNA was reverse transcribed. TCRdb fed the immunoSEQ multiplex PCR reads into MiXCR, producing one record per CDR3 protein. The data contain some 130,000 distinct CDR3 sequences, just under 95% of them singletons.

The chain employs TRBV15 and TRBJ2-3; no clear D gene. This TCR came from a human donor with Susac syndrome. The sequencing input was CD8+ T cells from PBMCs. The CDR3 loop reads CATSRDAVSDTQYF. DNA for the CDR3: TGTGCCACCAGCAGAGATGCAGTCTCAGATACGCAGTATTTT.